This is a list of T cell receptor beta chains from one sample in a study of cytomegalovirus exposure and HLA in healthy donors. TCRdb keeps only in-frame clones here, not all; method: immunoSEQ multiplex PCR. The sample includes roughly 120,000 clones, 80% of them seen just once. The sample comprised PBMCs. These receptors all come from a man aged 25-45 years in good health and CMV-seronegative. CDR3s include the opening cysteine and the closing phenylalanine or tryptophan.

j_call v_call cdr3_length cdr3_aa
TRBJ2-7 TRBV6-5 15 CASSYYAGSSYEQYF
TRBJ2-3 TRBV9 15 CASSVLAGDSDTQYF
TRBJ2-1 TRBV21-1 16 CASRTSGRARYNEQFF
TRBJ2-3 TRBV5-1 16 CASSPRTSGSTDTQYF
TRBJ2-7 TRBV5-1 16 CASSFGVGGTDYEQYF
TRBJ1-1 TRBV27 15 CASSPQMTGRAEAFF
TRBJ2-7 TRBV6-6 11 CASTSVYEQYF
TRBJ1-1 TRBV19 13 CASSIRVDTEAFF
TRBJ2-2 TRBV18 19 CASSSWTSGSISNTGELFF
TRBJ2-7 TRBV27 15 CASSIAGTRYYEQYF
TRBJ1-1 TRBV5-4 15 CASSLVRGTNTEAFF
TRBJ1-5 TRBV5-1 14 CASSAGVGNQPQHF
TRBJ1-4 TRBV2 15 CASTWRQGAIEKLFF
TRBJ2-7 TRBV28 14 CASSVPSSSYEQYF
TRBJ1-6 TRBV10-3 17 CAISESGGQVSDSPLHF
TRBJ2-1 TRBV20-1 11 CSANRFNEQFF
TRBJ1-5 TRBV30 15 CACPYRTGGNQPQHF
TRBJ2-3 TRBV4-3 16 CASSAYASGTADTQYF
TRBJ1-4 TRBV4-3 17 CASSQVYRVKGNEKVFF
TRBJ1-1 TRBV11-3 14 CASSLDGGGTEAFF
TRBJ2-7 TRBV5-1 14 CASSLTGGGYEQYF
TRBJ2-1 TRBV7-9 16 CASSIRIAAHWNEQFF
TRBJ2-7 TRBV6-4 14 CASSDSTSSHEQYF
TRBJ2-3 TRBV30 14 CACTGTSGADTQYF
TRBJ1-5 TRBV2 15 CASSGDRAANQPQHF
TRBJ2-7 TRBV2 11 CASRGPGEQYF
TRBJ2-7 TRBV6-5 14 CASSWDRDSYEQYF
TRBJ1-5 TRBV7-2 12 CASSQENQPQHF
TRBJ2-2 TRBV19 15 CASSLLAGGIGELFF
TRBJ2-7 TRBV2 13 CASSGTGPYEQYF
TRBJ2-1 TRBV5-1 16 CASSPGLAGGYNEQFF
TRBJ2-3 TRBV4-1 16 CASSQDKTGGGDTQYF
TRBJ2-7 TRBV7-2 12 CASSLPPDEQYF
TRBJ1-1 TRBV6-4 13 CASSLGVDTEAFF
TRBJ1-2 TRBV7-2 17 CASSFLGGSRAPYGYTF
TRBJ1-1 TRBV7-8 14 CASSLQGRWSVAFF
TRBJ2-7 TRBV6-6 14 CASSYEGGRGEQYF
TRBJ1-2 TRBV10-3 13 CAISVQGSYGYTF
TRBJ2-1 TRBV18 17 CASSLPSIAGGRFEQFF
TRBJ2-5 TRBV18 15 CASSLRAQGVETQYF
TRBJ2-3 TRBV29-1 15 CSATTSGSGADTQYF
TRBJ2-7 TRBV6-9 15 CASGAQPGPFYEQYF
TRBJ2-7 TRBV6-6 16 CASSYSIGASSYEQYF
TRBJ1-1 TRBV5-1 16 CASSPKMTGRNTEAFF
TRBJ1-2 TRBV7-2 19 CASSLDFPPGTFSPYGYTF
TRBJ2-7 TRBV19 14 CASRSTGSSYEQYF